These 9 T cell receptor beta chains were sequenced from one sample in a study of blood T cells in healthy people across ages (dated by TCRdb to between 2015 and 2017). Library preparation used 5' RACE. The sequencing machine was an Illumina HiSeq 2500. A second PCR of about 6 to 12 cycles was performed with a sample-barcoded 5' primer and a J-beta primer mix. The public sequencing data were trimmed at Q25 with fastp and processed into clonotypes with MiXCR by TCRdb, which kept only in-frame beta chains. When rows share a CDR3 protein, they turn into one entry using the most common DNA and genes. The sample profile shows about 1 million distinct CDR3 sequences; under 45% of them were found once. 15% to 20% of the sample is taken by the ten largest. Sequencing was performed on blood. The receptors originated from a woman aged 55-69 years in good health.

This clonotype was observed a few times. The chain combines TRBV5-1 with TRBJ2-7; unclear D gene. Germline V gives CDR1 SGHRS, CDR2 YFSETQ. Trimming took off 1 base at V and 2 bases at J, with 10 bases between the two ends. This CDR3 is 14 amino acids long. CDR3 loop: CASSLMGTPYEQYF. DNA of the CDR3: TGCGCCAGCAGCTTGATGGGCACCCCCTACGAGCAGTACTTC.

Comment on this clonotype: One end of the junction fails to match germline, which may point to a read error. The CDR3 DNA follows: TGTGCCGGGAGATTTATGCGGGAGCAGTACTTC. Protein sequence: CAGRFMREQYF. V and J are TRBV30 and TRBJ2-7, with D possibly being TRBD2 (5 bases). This CDR3 has 11 amino acids. Per the germline V gene, CDR1 is GTSNPN and CDR2 is SVGIG (reference sequence).

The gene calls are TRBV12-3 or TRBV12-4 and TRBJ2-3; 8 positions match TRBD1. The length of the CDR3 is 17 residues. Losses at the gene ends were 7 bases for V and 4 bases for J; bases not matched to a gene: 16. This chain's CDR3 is CASNSPTRQGISDTQYF. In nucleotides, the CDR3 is TGTGCCAGCAATTCGCCAACGCGACAGGGGATCTCAGATACGCAGTATTTT.

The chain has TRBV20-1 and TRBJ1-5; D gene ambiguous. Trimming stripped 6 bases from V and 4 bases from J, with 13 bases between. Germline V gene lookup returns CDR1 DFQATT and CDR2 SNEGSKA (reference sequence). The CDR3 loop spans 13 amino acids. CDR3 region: CSARKADNQPQHF. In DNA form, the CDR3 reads TGCAGTGCCCGAAAGGCGGATAATCAGCCCCAGCATTTT.

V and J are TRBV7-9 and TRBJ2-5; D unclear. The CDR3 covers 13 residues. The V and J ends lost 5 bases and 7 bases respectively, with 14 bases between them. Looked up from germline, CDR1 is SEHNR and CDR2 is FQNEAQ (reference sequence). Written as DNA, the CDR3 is TGTGCCAGCAGCAAAGACTCCTTGGGGACCCAGTACTTC. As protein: CASSKDSLGTQYF.

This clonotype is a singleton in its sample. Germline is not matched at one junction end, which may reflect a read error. CDR3 nucleotide sequence: TGTGCCACCGGCAGAGTGGGCAGGACGAGCGGGGAGCTGTTTTTT. It codes for CATGRVGRTSGELFF. The genes are TRBV15 and TRBJ2-2; D is ambiguous. Germline V gene lookup returns CDR1 LNHNV and CDR2 YYDKDF (reference sequence). CDR3 length equals 15 residues.

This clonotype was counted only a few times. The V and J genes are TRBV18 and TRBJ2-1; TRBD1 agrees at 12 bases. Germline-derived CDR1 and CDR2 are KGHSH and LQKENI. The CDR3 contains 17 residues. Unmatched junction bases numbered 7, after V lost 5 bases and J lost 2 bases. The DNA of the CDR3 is TGTGCCAGCTCAGGACCCGGGACAGGGGGCCCCTACAATGAGCAGTTCTTC. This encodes CASSGPGTGGPYNEQFF.

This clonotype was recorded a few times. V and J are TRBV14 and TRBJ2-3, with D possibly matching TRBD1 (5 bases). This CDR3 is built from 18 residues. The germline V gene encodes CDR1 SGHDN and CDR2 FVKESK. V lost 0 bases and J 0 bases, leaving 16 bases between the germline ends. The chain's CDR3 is CASSQDFETVTSTDTQYF. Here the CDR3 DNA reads TGTGCCAGCAGCCAAGATTTTGAGACAGTCACAAGCACAGATACGCAGTATTTT.

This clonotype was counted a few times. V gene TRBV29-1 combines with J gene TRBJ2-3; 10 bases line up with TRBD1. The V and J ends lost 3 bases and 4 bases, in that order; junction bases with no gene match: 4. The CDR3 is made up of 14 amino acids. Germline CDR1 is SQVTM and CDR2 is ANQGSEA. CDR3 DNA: TGCAGCGTTGAGGGGGACAGGGGTTCAGATACGCAGTATTTT. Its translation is CSVEGDRGSDTQYF.